Described below is a single TCR beta chain sequence and its context. Per the original data handling: For nucleated cells, counts were estimated from reference gene primer amplification. Clones were sequenced by immunoSEQ multiplex PCR, and TCRdb holds only the in-frame ones, with some missing. The D gene and trimming were derived from the DNA, and the V and J assignments and clone size from that table. Of around 15,000 clones listed, 70% to 75% are singletons. This record belongs to a study of blood T cell repertoires in COVID-19. Looking at the study overall: Sites in the United States, Italy and Spain provided acute and convalescent COVID-19 samples. Sources were T cells, B-cell-depleted T cells, or PBMCs; the material itself was cDNA or gDNA.

CDR1 is SGHKS, CDR2 YYEKEE, per germline (reference sequence). The V gene lost 0 bases and the J gene lost 6 bases, with 9 bases spanning the gap. This CDR3 spans 14 amino acids. This TCR derives from a man in his 60s with acute or convalescent COVID-19. The sequencing sample was made of peripheral blood. The rearrangement joins TRBV5-5 to TRBJ2-2; no clear D. DNA of the CDR3: TGTGCCAGCAGCTTGGATCTAGTGCCCGGGGAGCTGTTTTTT. This gives the protein CASSLDLVPGELFF.